The T cell receptor beta chain under discussion was sequenced for a study of T cells in localized non-small cell lung cancer. In the case of this clone: Its antigen remains unidentified.

The study's findings and limits: Adjacent lung tissue had a median around 50 of the top 100 clones found in the tumor. Higher blood T cell density tracked longer overall survival. Uninvolved adjacent lung had higher T cell clonality than tumor and all other tissues.

Repertoires were generated with immunoSEQ multiplex PCR, while TCRdb's copy carries only in-frame clones and drops some. The sample records about 91,000 clones, approximately 88% being singletons. Sequencing used peripheral blood, obtained before any cancer treatment. This TCR was recovered from a man aged 35-75 years with stage I squamous cell lung carcinoma.

CDR3: CASSRTGTSGDNEQFF. CDR3 DNA sequence: TGTGCCAGCAGCCGGACCGGGACTAGCGGGGACAATGAGCAGTTCTTC. The chain couples TRBV4-2 to TRBJ2-1; 13 positions agree with TRBD2. Trimming at V came to 4 bases and at J to 5 bases, leaving 5 bases not matched to a gene. Germline CDR1 LGHNA, CDR2 YNFKEQ. The CDR3 totals 16 residues.